This record covers a single T cell receptor (beta chain). Other DNA sequences of this sample code for an identical CDR3. The length of the CDR3 is 15 residues. The J segment lost 0 bases and the V segment lost 1 base, leaving 0 bases of the junction unmatched. CDR1 and CDR2 from the germline V gene are SGHDT and YYEEEE. Investigators spread the genomic DNA of each subset evenly over several immunoSEQ plates. Assay used: immunoSEQ multiplex PCR; TCRdb lists only in-frame clones, some missing. In the table there are millions of clones, about 95% of which are singletons. This entry belongs to a study of shared clonotypes between healthy human individuals. Study details: Three plates were used per donor for CD4 naive, three for CD4 memory, two for CD8 naive and one for CD8 memory.

CD45RO-negative, CCR7-selected cells formed the naive CD8 fraction, which excluded terminally differentiated effector memory CD45RA+ cells. The chain joins TRBV5-6 to TRBJ2-3; 9 bases are shared with TRBD2. Sequenced sample: naive CD8+ T cells sorted from blood. The clonotype comes from a young man in good health. CDR3 nucleotides: TGTGCCAGCAGCTTGAGCGGGGGGAGCACAGATACGCAGTATTTT. Protein sequence: CASSLSGGSTDTQYF.